This TCR beta chain was recorded in a study of blood T cell repertoires in COVID-19. In the study overall: There were acute and convalescent COVID-19 samples, and they came from the United States, Italy and Spain.

Using immunoSEQ multiplex PCR, the repertoire was profiled, and TCRdb retains in-frame clones only, with some absent. The sample contains 190,000 or so clones, about 87% of which appear only once. The CDR3 consists of 14 residues. Looked up from germline, CDR1 is SGHNT and CDR2 is YENEEA. The germline V and J ends were trimmed by 5 bases and 1 base, with 11 bases remaining between them. The TCR comes from a man in his forties with active or convalescent COVID-19. The sequenced sample consisted of peripheral blood. The V gene is TRBV11-3, the J gene TRBJ2-5; D is ambiguous. The CDR3 loop reads CASSDEALQETQYF. The CDR3 DNA sequence: TGTGCCAGCAGCGACGAGGCTCTCCAAGAGACCCAGTACTTC.